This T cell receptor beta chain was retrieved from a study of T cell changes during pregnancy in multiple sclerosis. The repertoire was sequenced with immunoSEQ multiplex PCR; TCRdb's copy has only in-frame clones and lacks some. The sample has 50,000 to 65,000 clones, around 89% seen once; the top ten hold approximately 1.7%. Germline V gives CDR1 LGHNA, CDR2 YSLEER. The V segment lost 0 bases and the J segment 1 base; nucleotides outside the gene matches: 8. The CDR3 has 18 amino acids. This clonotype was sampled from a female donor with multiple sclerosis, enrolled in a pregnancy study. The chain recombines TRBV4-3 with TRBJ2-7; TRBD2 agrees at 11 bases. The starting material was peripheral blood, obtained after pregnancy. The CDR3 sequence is CASSQEPSGGLLSYEQYF. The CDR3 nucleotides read TGCGCCAGCAGCCAAGAGCCTAGCGGGGGGCTCCTTTCCTACGAGCAGTACTTC.